This T cell receptor (beta chain) was sequenced in a study of blood T cell repertoires in COVID-19. The overall study: Whether acute or convalescent, the COVID-19 samples came from the United States, Italy and Spain. In each case, the material was cDNA or gDNA derived from T cells, B-cell-depleted T cells, or PBMCs.

How the authors handled the data: Reference gene primer amplification gave estimated nucleated cell counts. Assay: immunoSEQ multiplex PCR; the TCRdb copy retains only in-frame clones and omits some. The DNA was the basis for D and trimming; V, J and clone size are from that table. The sample lists some 110,000 clones, roughly nine tenths occurring once. The CDR3 loop spans 14 amino acids. Germline V gives CDR1 MDHEN, CDR2 SYDVKM. With 5 bases clipped from V and 2 bases from J, the junction kept 4 bases outside the gene matches. The sequence was obtained from a human donor in a cohort sampled during active COVID-19. The chain uses TRBV28 and TRBJ2-7; 9 nucleotides align to TRBD1. The sample comprised peripheral blood. This CDR3 reads CASSPGQGPYEQYF. In nucleotides, the CDR3 is TGTGCCAGCAGTCCGGGACAGGGCCCCTACGAGCAGTACTTC.